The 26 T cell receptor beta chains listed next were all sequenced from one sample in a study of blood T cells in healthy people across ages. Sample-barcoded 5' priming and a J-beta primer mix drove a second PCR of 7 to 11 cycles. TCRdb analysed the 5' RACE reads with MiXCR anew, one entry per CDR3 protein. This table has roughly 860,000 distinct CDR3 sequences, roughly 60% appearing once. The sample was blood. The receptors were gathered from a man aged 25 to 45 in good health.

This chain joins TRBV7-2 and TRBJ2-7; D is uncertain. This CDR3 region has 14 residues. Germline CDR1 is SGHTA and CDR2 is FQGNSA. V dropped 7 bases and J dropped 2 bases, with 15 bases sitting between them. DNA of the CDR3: TGTGCCAGCACCAATCTTAGCCCCGCCTACGAGCAGTACTTC. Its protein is CASTNLSPAYEQYF.

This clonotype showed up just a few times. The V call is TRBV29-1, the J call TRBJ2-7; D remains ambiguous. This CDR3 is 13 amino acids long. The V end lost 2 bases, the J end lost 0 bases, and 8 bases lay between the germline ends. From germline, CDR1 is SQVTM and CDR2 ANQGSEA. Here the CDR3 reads CSVESWGSYEQYF. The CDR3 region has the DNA TGCAGCGTTGAATCGTGGGGCTCCTACGAGCAGTACTTC.

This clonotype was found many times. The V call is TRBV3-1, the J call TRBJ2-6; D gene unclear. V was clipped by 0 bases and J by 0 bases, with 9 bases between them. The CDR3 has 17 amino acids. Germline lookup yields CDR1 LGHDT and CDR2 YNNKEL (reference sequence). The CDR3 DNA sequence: TGTGCCAGCAGCCAAGAAGCAGGCCTCTCTGGGGCCAACGTCCTGACTTTC. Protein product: CASSQEAGLSGANVLTF. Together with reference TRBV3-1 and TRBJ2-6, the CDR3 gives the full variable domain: DTAVSQTPKYLVTQMGNDKSIKCEQNLGHDTMYWYKQDSKKFLKIMFSYNNKELIINETVPNRFSPKSPDKAHLNLHINSLELGDSAVYFCASSQEAGLSGANVLTFGAGSRLTVL.

For the CDR3, the DNA is TGTGCCAGCACCCTCCCAACGTCCGGGGGCAGTGAGCAGTTCTTC. This sequence encodes CASTLPTSGGSEQFF. The chain has TRBV6-5 and TRBJ2-1; D possibly uses TRBD1 or TRBD2 (6 bases each). The germline V and J ends were trimmed by 7 bases and 9 bases, with 22 bases remaining between them. Germline CDR1 and CDR2: MNHEY and SVGAGI. This CDR3 has 15 amino acids.

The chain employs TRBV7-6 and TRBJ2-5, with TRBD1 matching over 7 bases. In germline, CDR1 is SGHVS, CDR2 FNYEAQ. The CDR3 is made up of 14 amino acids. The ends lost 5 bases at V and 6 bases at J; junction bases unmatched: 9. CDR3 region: CASSPNDRDKTQYF. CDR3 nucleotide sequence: TGTGCCAGCAGCCCCAACGACAGGGATAAGACCCAGTACTTC.

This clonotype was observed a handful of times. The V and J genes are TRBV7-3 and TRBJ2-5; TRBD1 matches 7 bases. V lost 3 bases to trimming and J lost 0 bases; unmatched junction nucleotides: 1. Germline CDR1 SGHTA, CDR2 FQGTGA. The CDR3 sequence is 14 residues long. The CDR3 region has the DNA TGTGCCAGCAGCTTGACAGGGAACCAAGAGACCCAGTACTTC. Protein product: CASSLTGNQETQYF.

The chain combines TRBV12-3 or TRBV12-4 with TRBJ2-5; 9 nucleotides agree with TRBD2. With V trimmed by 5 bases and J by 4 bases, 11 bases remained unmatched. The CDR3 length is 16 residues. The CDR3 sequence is CASSPGSGGFPETQYF. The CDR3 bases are TGTGCCAGCAGTCCGGGTAGCGGGGGCTTCCCAGAGACCCAGTACTTC.

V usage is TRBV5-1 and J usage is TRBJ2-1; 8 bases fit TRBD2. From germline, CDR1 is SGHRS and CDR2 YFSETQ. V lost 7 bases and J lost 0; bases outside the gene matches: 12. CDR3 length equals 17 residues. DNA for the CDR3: TGCGCCAGCGAGGTAGGGCGGGGGGCGAGCTCCTACAATGAGCAGTTCTTC. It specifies CASEVGRGASSYNEQFF. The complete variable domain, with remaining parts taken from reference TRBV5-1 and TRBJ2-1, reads KAGVTQTPRYLIKTRGQQVTLSCSPISGHRSVSWYQQTPGQGLQFLFEYFSETQRNKGNFPGRFSGRQFSNSRSEMNVSTLELGDSALYLCASEVGRGASSYNEQFFGPGTRLTVL.

CDR3 in DNA: TGTGCCAGCAGTTTTTTTGTGGGACTGCAGTATTTT. This encodes CASSFFVGLQYF. The chain has TRBV12-3 or TRBV12-4 and TRBJ2-3; D is perhaps TRBD2 (6 bases). The CDR3 has 12 amino acids. With 3 bases removed from V and 11 bases from J, the gap between germline ends came to 12 bases.

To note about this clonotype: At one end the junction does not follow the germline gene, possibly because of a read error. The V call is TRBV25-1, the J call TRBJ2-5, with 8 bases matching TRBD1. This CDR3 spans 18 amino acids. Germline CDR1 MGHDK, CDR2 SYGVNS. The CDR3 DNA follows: TGTACCAGCACCATCCTCCCACAGGACAGGGTATGGTGTAGTGAGCAGTACTTC. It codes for CTSTILPQDRVWCSEQYF.

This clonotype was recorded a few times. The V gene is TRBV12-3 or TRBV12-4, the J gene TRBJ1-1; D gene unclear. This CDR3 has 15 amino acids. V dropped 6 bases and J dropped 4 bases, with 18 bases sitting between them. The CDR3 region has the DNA TGTGCCAGCAGGCCCCACTCGGGGTCGGGCACTGAAGCTTTCTTT. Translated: CASRPHSGSGTEAFF.

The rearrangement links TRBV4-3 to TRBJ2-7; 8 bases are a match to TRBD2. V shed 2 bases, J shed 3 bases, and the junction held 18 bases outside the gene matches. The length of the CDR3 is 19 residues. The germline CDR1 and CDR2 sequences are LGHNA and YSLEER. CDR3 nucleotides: TGCGCCAGCAGCCAACGTTTGGCTAGCGGGTCACCTAAGGGCTACGAGCAGTACTTC. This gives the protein CASSQRLASGSPKGYEQYF.

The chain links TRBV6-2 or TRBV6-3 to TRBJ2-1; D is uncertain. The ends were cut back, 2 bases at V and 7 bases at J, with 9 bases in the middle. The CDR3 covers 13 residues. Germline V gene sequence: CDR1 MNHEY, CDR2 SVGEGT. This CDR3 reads CASSYPWKNEQFF. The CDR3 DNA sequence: TGTGCCAGCAGTTACCCGTGGAAGAATGAGCAGTTCTTC.

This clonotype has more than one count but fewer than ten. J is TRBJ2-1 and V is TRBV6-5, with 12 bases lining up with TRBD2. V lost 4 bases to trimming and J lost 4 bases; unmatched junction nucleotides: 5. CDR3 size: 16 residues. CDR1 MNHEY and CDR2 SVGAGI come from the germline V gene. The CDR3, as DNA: TGTGCCAGCAGTTCCGCGACTAGCGGGGGATACAATGAGCAGTTCTTC. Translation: CASSSATSGGYNEQFF.

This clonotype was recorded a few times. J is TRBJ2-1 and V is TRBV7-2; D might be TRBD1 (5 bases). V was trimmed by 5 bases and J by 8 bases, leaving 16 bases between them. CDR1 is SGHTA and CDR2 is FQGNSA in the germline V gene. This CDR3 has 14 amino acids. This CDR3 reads CASSPLLTVDEQFF. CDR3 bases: TGTGCCAGCAGCCCCCTCCTGACAGTAGATGAGCAGTTCTTC.

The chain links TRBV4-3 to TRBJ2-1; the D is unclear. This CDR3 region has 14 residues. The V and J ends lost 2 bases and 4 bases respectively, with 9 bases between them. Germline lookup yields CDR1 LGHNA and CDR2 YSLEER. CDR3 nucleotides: TGCGCCAGCAGCCAAAGTCGGACGTACAATGAGCAGTTCTTC. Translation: CASSQSRTYNEQFF.

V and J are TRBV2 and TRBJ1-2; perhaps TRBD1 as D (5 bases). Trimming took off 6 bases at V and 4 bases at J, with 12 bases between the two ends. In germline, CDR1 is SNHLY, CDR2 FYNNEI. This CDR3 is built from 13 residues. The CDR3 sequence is CASRGTRIYGYTF. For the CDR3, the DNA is TGTGCCAGCAGAGGGACGAGGATCTATGGCTACACCTTC.

The CDR3 nucleotides are TGTGCCAGCAGCCTGCAACCCTCCAGGGGAGGGTACTACAATGAGCAGTACTTC. It codes for CASSLQPSRGGYYNEQYF. V is TRBV3-1 and J is TRBJ2-5, with TRBD2 as a possible D gene (7 bases). The length of the CDR3 is 18 residues. CDR1 is LGHDT and CDR2 is YNNKEL in the germline V gene (reference sequence). Trimming removed 4 bases from V and 11 bases from J, with 32 bases in between.

The CDR3 coding sequence is TGTGCCAGCAAAGTCCTGGGGAGCACAGATACGCAGTATTTT. Protein product: CASKVLGSTDTQYF. J is TRBJ2-3 and V is TRBV6-5; D remains unclear. V lost 7 bases to trimming and J lost 0 bases, with 11 bases between them. This CDR3 spans 14 amino acids. CDR1 and CDR2 (germline): MNHEY, SVGAGI.

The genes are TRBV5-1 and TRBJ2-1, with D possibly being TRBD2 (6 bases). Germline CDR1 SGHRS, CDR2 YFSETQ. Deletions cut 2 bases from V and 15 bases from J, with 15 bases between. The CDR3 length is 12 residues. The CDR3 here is CASSLGSGGRFF. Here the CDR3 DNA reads TGCGCCAGCAGCTTAGGTAGCGGTGGCAGGTTCTTC. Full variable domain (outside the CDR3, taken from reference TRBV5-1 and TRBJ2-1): KAGVTQTPRYLIKTRGQQVTLSCSPISGHRSVSWYQQTPGQGLQFLFEYFSETQRNKGNFPGRFSGRQFSNSRSEMNVSTLELGDSALYLCASSLGSGGRFFGPGTRLTVL.

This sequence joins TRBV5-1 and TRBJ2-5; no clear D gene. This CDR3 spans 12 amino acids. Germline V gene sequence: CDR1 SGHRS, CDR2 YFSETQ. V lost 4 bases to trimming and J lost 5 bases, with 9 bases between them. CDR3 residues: CASSPVRETQYF. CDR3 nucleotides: TGCGCCAGCAGCCCTGTGCGGGAGACCCAGTACTTC.

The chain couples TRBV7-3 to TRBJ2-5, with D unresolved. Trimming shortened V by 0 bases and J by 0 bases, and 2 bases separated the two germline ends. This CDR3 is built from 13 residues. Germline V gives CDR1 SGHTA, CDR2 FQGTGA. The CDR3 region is CASSLTNQETQYF. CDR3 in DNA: TGTGCCAGCAGCTTAACTAACCAAGAGACCCAGTACTTC.

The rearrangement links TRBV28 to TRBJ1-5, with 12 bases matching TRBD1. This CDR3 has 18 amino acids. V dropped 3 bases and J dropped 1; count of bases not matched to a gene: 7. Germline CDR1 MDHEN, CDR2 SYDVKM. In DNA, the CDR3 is TGTGCCAGCAGTTTCCCGGGACAGGGGGCCGGGAGCAATCAGCCCCAGCATTTT. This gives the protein CASSFPGQGAGSNQPQHF.

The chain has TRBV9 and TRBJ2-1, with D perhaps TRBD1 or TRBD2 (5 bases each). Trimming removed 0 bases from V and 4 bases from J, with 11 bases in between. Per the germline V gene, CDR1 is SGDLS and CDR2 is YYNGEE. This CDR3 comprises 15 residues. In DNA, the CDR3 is TGTGCCAGCAGCGTAGACGGGGCCCCGTACAATGAGCAGTTCTTC. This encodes CASSVDGAPYNEQFF.

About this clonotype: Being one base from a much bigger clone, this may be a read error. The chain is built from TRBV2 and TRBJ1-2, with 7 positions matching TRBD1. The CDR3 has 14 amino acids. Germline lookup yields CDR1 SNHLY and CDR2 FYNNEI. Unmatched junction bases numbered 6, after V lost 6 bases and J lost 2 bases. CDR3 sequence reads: CASRPRQGNYGYTF. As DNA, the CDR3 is TGTGCCAGCAGGCCCAGACAGGGAAACTATGGCTACACCTTC.

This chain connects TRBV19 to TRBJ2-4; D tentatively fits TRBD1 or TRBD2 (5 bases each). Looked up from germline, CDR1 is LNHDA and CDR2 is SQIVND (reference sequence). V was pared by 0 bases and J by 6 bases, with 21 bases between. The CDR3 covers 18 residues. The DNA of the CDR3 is TGTGCCAGTAGTATAGACCCACCCTTCGGGGAAAGGGGAAACATTCAGTACTTC. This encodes CASSIDPPFGERGNIQYF. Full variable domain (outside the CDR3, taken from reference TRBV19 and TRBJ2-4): DGGITQSPKYLFRKEGQNVTLSCEQNLNHDAMYWYRQDPGQGLRLIYYSQIVNDFQKGDIAEGYSVSREKKESFPLTVTSAQKNPTAFYLCASSIDPPFGERGNIQYFGAGTRLSVL.